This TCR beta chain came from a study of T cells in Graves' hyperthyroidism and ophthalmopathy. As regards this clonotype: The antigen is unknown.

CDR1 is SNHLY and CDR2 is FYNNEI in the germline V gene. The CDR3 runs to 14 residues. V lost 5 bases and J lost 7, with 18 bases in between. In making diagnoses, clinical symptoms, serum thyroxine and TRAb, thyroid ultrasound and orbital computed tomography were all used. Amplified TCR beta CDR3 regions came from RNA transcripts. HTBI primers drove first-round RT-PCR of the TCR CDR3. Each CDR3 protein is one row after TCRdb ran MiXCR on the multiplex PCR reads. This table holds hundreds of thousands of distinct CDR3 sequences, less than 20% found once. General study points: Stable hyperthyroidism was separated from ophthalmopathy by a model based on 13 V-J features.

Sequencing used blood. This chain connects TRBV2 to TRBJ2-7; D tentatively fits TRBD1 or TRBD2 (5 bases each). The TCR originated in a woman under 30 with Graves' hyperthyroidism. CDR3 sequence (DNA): TGTGCCAGCAGTTTGACCGATACTTGGGGGGAGCAGTACTTC. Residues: CASSLTDTWGEQYF.